This TCR beta chain was captured in a study of human T cells and chemical hapten exposure (dated by TCRdb to the early 2020s). In terms of the full investigation: For sensitization, 2% DPC in acetone was applied to a 2 cm by 2 cm area of upper inner arm skin. Weekly therapeutic DPC doses were additionally applied to the scalp of patients throughout the roughly 23-week study period. Patch testing was performed on the upper back with Finn chambers containing 0.01% DPC, and the patch tests were scored after 6 days according to International Contact Dermatitis Research Group standards. The patient cohort, mostly female, included alopecia areata with under or over 50% scalp involvement, alopecia totalis and alopecia universalis. Libraries were pooled for sequencing, and per-sample TCR yields varied mainly because of small differences in library volumes within the pool. This study followed changes in the peripheral blood TCR repertoire in vivo during primary and secondary sensitization of alopecia patients to the hapten diphenylcyclopropenone (DPC). Blood samples were taken from patients before sensitization (week 0) and at 2, 6 and about 24 weeks after DPC sensitization. Blood for TCR sequencing was provided by twenty-nine alopecia patients at one to four time points (pre-sensitization, 2, 6 and 24 weeks).

The library was generated by RACE. Sequencing used a NextSeq 500. During library preparation, unique molecular identifiers were attached to individual cDNA molecules so that TCRs could be counted in a quantitative, reproducible way. Each blood RNA sample was used to sequence both TCR alpha and TCR beta chains. From the authors' description of their analysis: Samples had a median of roughly 87,000 TCRs, with a range from about 23,224 to 700,000. The Decombinator software suite was used to annotate V, J and CDR3 in the TCR reads. To make PS versus PT1 abundance plots, every sample was subsampled to the same number of TCRs (28,000). Expanded TCRs were defined as absent before sensitization and observed at least eight times at the 2-week time point. Starting from the raw public reads, TCRdb applied fastp trimming at Q25, assembled clones with MiXCR and retained in-frame beta chains. Every CDR3 protein is listed once, alongside the most common genes and DNA of its rows. Clone size and V and J calls follow TCRdb, not the original study. The sample table records about 380,000 distinct CDR3 sequences; more than 4.5% of these occur just once. Just over 2.5% of the sample belongs to the ten largest clones.

According to the study, the label for this sample's time point signals: pre-sensitization, week 0. What this sample's treatment or condition label stands for: therapeutic diphenylcyclopropenone sensitization with weekly scalp DPC. Blood at each patch-test visit was drawn before the patch test was applied. Eligible patients were aged 18 to 70, diagnosed with alopecia, deemed suitable for DPC therapy, and excluded if pregnant. Unfractionated whole blood was collected in Tempus Blood RNA tubes, and total RNA was extracted from that blood. The CDR3 runs 16 amino acids, cysteine and phenylalanine included. Just the 48-base CDR3 DNA is kept, in frame starting at base 1. The paper's findings and limits, for the study overall: Alopecia, a presumed autoimmune disease, was present in all patients, so the immune response of the patients might differ from that of healthy individuals. The number of TCRs above 1 in 1000 frequency did not change with DPC sensitization; there was no evidence of global repertoire structure alterations. Compared with pre-sensitization or healthy control sets, expanded TCRs formed significantly more large CDR3 similarity clusters, which is consistent with antigen-driven responses. The number of PT1 expanded TCRs positively correlated with patch test score, significant at thresholds 8, 16 and 32 but not 4. After repeated subsampling, changes were observed in the strength of the expansion versus patch-test correlation and in the threshold at which the correlation became significant.

Note on this clonotype: It has no known antigen specificity. This could be a read error, since a much larger clone is one nucleotide away.

Here the chain combines TRBV12-3 or TRBV12-4 and TRBJ2-2, and 7 bases in between align with TRBD1. The sample consisted of whole blood, taken in connection with sensitization to the hapten diphenylcyclopropenone (DPC). This receptor was obtained from a woman aged 45-65 years with alopecia areata. Some clones in this sample may be carry-over from other donors' samples. The sequenced DNA is TGTGCCAGCAGTTTAACGGGTTCCACAGGGGCCGGGGAGCTGATTTTT. Its translation reads: CASSLTGSTGAGELIF.